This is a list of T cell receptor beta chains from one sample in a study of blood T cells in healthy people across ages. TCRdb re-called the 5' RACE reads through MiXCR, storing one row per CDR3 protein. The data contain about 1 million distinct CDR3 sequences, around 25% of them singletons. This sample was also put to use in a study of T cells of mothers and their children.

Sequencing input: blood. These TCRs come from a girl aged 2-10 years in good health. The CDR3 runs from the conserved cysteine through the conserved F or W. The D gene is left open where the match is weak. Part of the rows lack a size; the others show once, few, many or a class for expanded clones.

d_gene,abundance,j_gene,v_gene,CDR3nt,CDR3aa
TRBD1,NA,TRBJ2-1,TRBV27,TGTGCCACCAGACAGGGGGAATACAATGAGCAGTTCTTC,CATRQGEYNEQFF
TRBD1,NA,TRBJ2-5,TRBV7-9,TGTGCCAGCAGTTCGGACAGGGGAATTCTCCATCAGTACTTC,CASSSDRGILHQYF
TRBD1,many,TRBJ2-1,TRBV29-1,TGCAGCGTTGAGTCCACAGGGGGGAATGAGCAGTTCTTC,CSVESTGGNEQFF
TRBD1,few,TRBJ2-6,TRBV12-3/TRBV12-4,TGTGCCAGTGAAGGGGGCGATGGGGCCAACGTCCTGACTTTC,CASEGGDGANVLTF
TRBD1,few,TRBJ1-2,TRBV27,TGTGCCAGCAGTCTGGCCGGGACAGGGGAGGGTCCTAACTATGGCTACACCTTC,CASSLAGTGEGPNYGYTF
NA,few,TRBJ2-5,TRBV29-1,TGCAGCGGAGGAGGGGAAGGAGAGCAGTACTTC,CSGGGEGEQYF
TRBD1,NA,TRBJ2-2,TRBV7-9,TGTGCCAGCAGCTCCTGGGACAGGAACACCGGGGAGCTGTTTTTT,CASSSWDRNTGELFF
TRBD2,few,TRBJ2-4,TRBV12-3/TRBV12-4,TGTGCCAGCAGTTCTAAGACTAGCGGAAACATTCAGTACTTC,CASSSKTSGNIQYF
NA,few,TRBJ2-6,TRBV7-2,TGTGCCAGCAGCTTAGTCCCAGGGTATACTTCTGGGGCCAACGTCCTGACTTTC,CASSLVPGYTSGANVLTF
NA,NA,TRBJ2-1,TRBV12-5,TGTGCTAGTGGTTTGGATGGGCACGAGGTCTTC,CASGLDGHEVF
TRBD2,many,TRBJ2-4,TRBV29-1,TGCAGCGTGGACAGCGGGAGTGGTGAAAACATTCAGTACTTC,CSVDSGSGENIQYF
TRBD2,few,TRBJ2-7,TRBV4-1,TGCGCCAGCAGCCAAGAGGCTAGCGGGAACTACGAGCAGTACTTC,CASSQEASGNYEQYF
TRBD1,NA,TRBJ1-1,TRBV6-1,TGTGCCAGCAGGAGACAGGGTTACGACACTGAAGCTTTCTTT,CASRRQGYDTEAFF
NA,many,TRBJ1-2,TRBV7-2,TGTGCCAGCAGCTTAGCATGGGCGGGTGGCTACACCTTC,CASSLAWAGGYTF
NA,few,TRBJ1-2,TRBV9,TGTGCCAGCAGCGTGGGTGGGGAGACCCACTATGGCTACACCTTC,CASSVGGETHYGYTF
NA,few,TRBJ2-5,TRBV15,TGTGCCACCAGCGGGCCGGGGTCCAAGTACTTAGAGACCCAGTACTTC,CATSGPGSKYLETQYF
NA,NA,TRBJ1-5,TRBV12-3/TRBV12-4,TGTGCCAGCAGTTTAAGGGCTATTGGATTCAATCAGCCCCAGCATTTT,CASSLRAIGFNQPQHF
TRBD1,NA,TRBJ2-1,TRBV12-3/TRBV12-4,TGTGCCAGCGCGCCAACACAGGGGAATGAGCAGTTCTTC,CASAPTQGNEQFF
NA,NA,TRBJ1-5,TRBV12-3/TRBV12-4,TGTGCCAGCAGTTTAACGGACAGTAGAAATCAGCCCCAGCATTTT,CASSLTDSRNQPQHF
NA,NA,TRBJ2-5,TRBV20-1,TGCAGTGCGGGGGGAGAGGAGACCCAGTACTTC,CSAGGEETQYF
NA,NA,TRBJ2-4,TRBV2,TGTGCCAGCAGCCAGGGACTCCCTCCCTTCGGCATTCAGTACTTC,CASSQGLPPFGIQYF
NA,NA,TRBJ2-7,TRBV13,TGTGCCAGCAGCTCGTATCCGGGAGCCTCCTACGAGCAGTACTTC,CASSSYPGASYEQYF
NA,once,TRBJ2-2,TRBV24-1,TGTGCCACCAGTGAGAGATACACCGGGGAGCTGTTTTTT,CATSERYTGELFF
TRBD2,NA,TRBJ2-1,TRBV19,TGTGCCAGTAAAGGACTAGCGGTTGAGCAGTTCTTC,CASKGLAVEQFF
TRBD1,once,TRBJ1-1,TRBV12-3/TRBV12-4,TGTGCCAGCAGTTTAGCGCCGACAGGGAGCATGAACACTGAAGCTTTCTTT,CASSLAPTGSMNTEAFF
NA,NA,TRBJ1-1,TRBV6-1,TGTGCCGGGGCGGGGAAAGCGAACACTGAAGCTTTCTTT,CAGAGKANTEAFF
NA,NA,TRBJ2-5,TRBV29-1,TGCAGCATCTTACAGGGTTACGAGACCCAGTACTTC,CSILQGYETQYF
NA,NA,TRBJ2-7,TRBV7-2,TGTGCCCGCAGCTTATCAAACGAGCAGTACTTC,CARSLSNEQYF
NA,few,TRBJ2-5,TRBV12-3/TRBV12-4,TGTGCCAGCAGTTTGGCAGGTGGAGGGGCCCAGTACTTC,CASSLAGGGAQYF
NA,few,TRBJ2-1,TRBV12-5,TGTGCTAGTGGTTTGGCGACTGGGGCGAATGAGCAGTTCTTC,CASGLATGANEQFF
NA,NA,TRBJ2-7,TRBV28,TGTGCCAGCAGTCCCCCGAAGGTCTACGAGCAGTACTTC,CASSPPKVYEQYF
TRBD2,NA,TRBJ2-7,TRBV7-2,TGTGCCAGCAGCCAAAGCGGGAGAGGTCACGAGCAGTACTTC,CASSQSGRGHEQYF
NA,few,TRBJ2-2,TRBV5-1,TGCGCCAGCAGCCCCCGAACTAACACCGGGGAGCTGTTTTTT,CASSPRTNTGELFF
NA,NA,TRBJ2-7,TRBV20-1,TGCAGTGCTAGATCACTCTACGAGCAGTACTTC,CSARSLYEQYF
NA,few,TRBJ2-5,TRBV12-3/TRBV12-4,TGTGCCAGCAGCCCAACAATGGCGGGGGAGACCCAGTACTTC,CASSPTMAGETQYF
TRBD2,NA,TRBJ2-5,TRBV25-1,TGTGCCAGCAGTGAAGGTGGAGCGGGGACCCAAGAGACCCAGTACTTC,CASSEGGAGTQETQYF
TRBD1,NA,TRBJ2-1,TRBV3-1,TGTGCCAGCAGCCAAGAAGACATAGGGGCTAGGGGGCTTTACAATGAGCAGTTCTTC,CASSQEDIGARGLYNEQFF
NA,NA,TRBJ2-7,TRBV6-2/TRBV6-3,TGTGCCAGCAGTCGCGGGATGTCCAGAATCAGCCACGAGCAGTACTTC,CASSRGMSRISHEQYF
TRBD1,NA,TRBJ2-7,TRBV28,TGTGCCAGCAGTCCTTACGGGACAGGGAACGAGCAGTACTTC,CASSPYGTGNEQYF
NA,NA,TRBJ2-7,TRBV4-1,TGCGCCAGCAGCCAACGAGACTTTTCCTACGAGCAGTACTTC,CASSQRDFSYEQYF
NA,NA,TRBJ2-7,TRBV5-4,TGTGCCAGCAGCTCGGCGGGGTTTAGTTACGAGCAGTACTTC,CASSSAGFSYEQYF